This entry features one T cell receptor (beta chain) sequence. As processed by the authors: Amplification of reference gene primers was used by the study to estimate nucleated cell counts. The protocol was immunoSEQ multiplex PCR, while the TCRdb copy is restricted to in-frame clones and leaves out a portion. The V and J calls and the clone size are those of that table, but D and trimming were determined from the DNA. The table records some 100,000 clones, 90% to 95% of them present only once. CDR3 length: 15 amino acids. With 3 bases removed from V and 2 bases from J, the gap between germline ends came to 12 bases. The V gene's germline CDR1 is SGHRS and CDR2 YFSETQ. The sample is drawn from a study of blood T cell repertoires in COVID-19. Background on the study: The cDNA or gDNA used as material had been derived from T cells, B-cell-depleted T cells, or PBMCs.

Sequenced material: peripheral blood. The J gene is TRBJ2-1, the V gene TRBV5-1, with D possibly matching TRBD2 (6 bases). The source is a man in his 60s with acute or convalescent COVID-19. The CDR3 spells CASSSVGGPYNEQFF. CDR3 DNA: TGCGCCAGCAGCTCCGTGGGGGGACCCTACAATGAGCAGTTCTTC.